These T cell receptor beta chains were read from a single sample in a study of early T cells in non-severe SARS-CoV-2 infection. TCRdb reprocessed the 5' RACE reads via MiXCR and lists one record per CDR3 protein. Of some 80,000 distinct CDR3 sequences in the sample, 10% to 15% are singletons; the top ten hold around 15%. The material was whole blood, obtained at baseline. These receptors came from an adult who was a healthcare worker with PCR-confirmed SARS-CoV-2 infection or an uninfected control (not recorded which). The donor label of this sample is uncertain. CDR3s include the opening cysteine and the closing phenylalanine or tryptophan. Fields, in order: CDR3 length, V gene, clone size, D gene, J gene, CDR3 DNA, CDR3 protein. The D gene is left open where the match is weak. Size is stated for part of the rows, as once, few or many counts, or as a class when the clone is expanded.

CDR3 length: 16; V gene: TRBV4-1; clone size: NA; D gene: TRBD1; J gene: TRBJ2-2; CDR3 DNA: TGCGCCAGCAGCCGGGGACAGGGCGTGAACACCGGGGAGCTGTTTTTT; CDR3 protein: CASSRGQGVNTGELFF
CDR3 length: 14; V gene: TRBV11-2; clone size: few; D gene: TRBD2; J gene: TRBJ2-1; CDR3 DNA: TGTGCCAGCAGCCCCGGGGGGGGTACGTTGGAGCAGTTCTTC; CDR3 protein: CASSPGGGTLEQFF
CDR3 length: 17; V gene: TRBV10-3; clone size: many; D gene: TRBD1; J gene: TRBJ1-2; CDR3 DNA: TGTGCCATCAGTGAGCTTTCGACAGGGGGCTTGGACTATGGCTACACCTTC; CDR3 protein: CAISELSTGGLDYGYTF
CDR3 length: 14; V gene: TRBV4-2; clone size: NA; D gene: TRBD1; J gene: TRBJ1-2; CDR3 DNA: TGTGCCAGCAGCCACGGGGACAGGGGAAACGGCTACACCTTC; CDR3 protein: CASSHGDRGNGYTF
CDR3 length: 13; V gene: TRBV6-2/TRBV6-3; clone size: few; D gene: TRBD1; J gene: TRBJ1-2; CDR3 DNA: TGTGCCAGCAGCGGGGGACAGGGATTTGGCTACACCTTC; CDR3 protein: CASSGGQGFGYTF
CDR3 length: 13; V gene: TRBV5-7; clone size: NA; D gene: NA; J gene: TRBJ1-1; CDR3 DNA: TGTGCCAGCAGCTTGGGGGGGCGGACTGAAGCTTTCTTT; CDR3 protein: CASSLGGRTEAFF
CDR3 length: 15; V gene: TRBV27; clone size: NA; D gene: TRBD1; J gene: TRBJ1-1; CDR3 DNA: TGTGCCAGCAGTTCGATGGGACAGCAGAACACTGAAGCTTTCTTT; CDR3 protein: CASSSMGQQNTEAFF
CDR3 length: 17; V gene: TRBV5-1; clone size: many; D gene: TRBD2; J gene: TRBJ2-1; CDR3 DNA: TGCGCCAGCAGCTTCAAAGCGGGGGCTTCATACTACAATGAGCAGTTCTTC; CDR3 protein: CASSFKAGASYYNEQFF
CDR3 length: 15; V gene: TRBV2; clone size: NA; D gene: TRBD2; J gene: TRBJ2-1; CDR3 DNA: TGTGCCAGCAGTGCACTAGCGGGAGGAACCAATGAGCAGTTCTTC; CDR3 protein: CASSALAGGTNEQFF
CDR3 length: 14; V gene: TRBV12-5; clone size: few; D gene: TRBD1; J gene: TRBJ1-5; CDR3 DNA: TGTGCTAGTGTCCCTCAGGGGGCCTTTCAGCCCCAGCATTTT; CDR3 protein: CASVPQGAFQPQHF
CDR3 length: 14; V gene: TRBV2; clone size: NA; D gene: NA; J gene: TRBJ1-1; CDR3 DNA: TGTGCCAGCAGTTGGACGGGCAGGAACACTGAAGCTTTCTTT; CDR3 protein: CASSWTGRNTEAFF
CDR3 length: 13; V gene: TRBV6-5; clone size: few; D gene: TRBD1; J gene: TRBJ1-2; CDR3 DNA: TGTGCCAGCAGTTACAGACAGGGCTATGGCTACACCTTC; CDR3 protein: CASSYRQGYGYTF
CDR3 length: 14; V gene: TRBV6-5; clone size: many; D gene: NA; J gene: TRBJ2-6; CDR3 DNA: TGTGCCAGCAGTCCTCACTCTGGGGCCAACGTCCTGACTTTC; CDR3 protein: CASSPHSGANVLTF
CDR3 length: 15; V gene: TRBV5-1; clone size: many; D gene: NA; J gene: TRBJ2-7; CDR3 DNA: TGCGCCAGCAGCTTGAAAGTAGCGGAACCCTACGAGCAGTACTTC; CDR3 protein: CASSLKVAEPYEQYF
CDR3 length: 15; V gene: TRBV11-2; clone size: NA; D gene: NA; J gene: TRBJ1-2; CDR3 DNA: TGTGCCAGCAGCTTCTTACCGCAGAGTAACTATGGCTACACCTTC; CDR3 protein: CASSFLPQSNYGYTF
CDR3 length: 14; V gene: TRBV18; clone size: few; D gene: NA; J gene: TRBJ1-2; CDR3 DNA: TGTGCCAGCTCACCCGGGGCCGCTAACTATGGCTACACCTTC; CDR3 protein: CASSPGAANYGYTF
CDR3 length: 12; V gene: TRBV6-2/TRBV6-3; clone size: many; D gene: NA; J gene: TRBJ1-2; CDR3 DNA: TGTGCCAGCATCGGGGTTTCGGTCGGCTACACCTTC; CDR3 protein: CASIGVSVGYTF
CDR3 length: 16; V gene: TRBV20-1; clone size: many; D gene: NA; J gene: TRBJ2-1; CDR3 DNA: TGCAGTGCTACTCAGGGTTCGGGGAGCTCCTACAATGAGCAGTTCTTC; CDR3 protein: CSATQGSGSSYNEQFF
CDR3 length: 14; V gene: TRBV20-1; clone size: NA; D gene: TRBD2; J gene: TRBJ2-7; CDR3 DNA: TGCAGTGCTAGAGTGGCGGGGGGGAACGGCGAGCAGTACTTC; CDR3 protein: CSARVAGGNGEQYF
CDR3 length: 15; V gene: TRBV7-6; clone size: NA; D gene: TRBD2; J gene: TRBJ2-1; CDR3 DNA: TGTGCCAGCAGCTTAGCGACTAGCGGGGGTAGTGAGCAGTTCTTC; CDR3 protein: CASSLATSGGSEQFF
CDR3 length: 13; V gene: TRBV12-3/TRBV12-4; clone size: few; D gene: NA; J gene: TRBJ1-1; CDR3 DNA: TGTGCCAGCAGTCGGAATACAGGGACTGAAGCTTTCTTT; CDR3 protein: CASSRNTGTEAFF
CDR3 length: 14; V gene: TRBV27; clone size: many; D gene: NA; J gene: TRBJ2-5; CDR3 DNA: TGTGCCAGCAGTTTCGGGGAGAGGGAAGAGACCCAGTACTTC; CDR3 protein: CASSFGEREETQYF
CDR3 length: 13; V gene: TRBV6-6; clone size: few; D gene: TRBD2; J gene: TRBJ2-1; CDR3 DNA: TGTGCCACCCAACTAGCGGGAGGGGCTGAGCAGTTCTTC; CDR3 protein: CATQLAGGAEQFF
CDR3 length: 16; V gene: TRBV11-2; clone size: NA; D gene: NA; J gene: TRBJ2-7; CDR3 DNA: TGTGCCAGCAGCCGCACTCAGGGGCCCCTCACCTACGAGCAGTACTTC; CDR3 protein: CASSRTQGPLTYEQYF
CDR3 length: 14; V gene: TRBV7-3; clone size: NA; D gene: TRBD2; J gene: TRBJ2-7; CDR3 DNA: TGTGCCAGCAGCTTTTCTGGACTAGCAAGCGAGCAGTACTTC; CDR3 protein: CASSFSGLASEQYF
CDR3 length: 16; V gene: TRBV12-3/TRBV12-4; clone size: NA; D gene: TRBD2; J gene: TRBJ2-7; CDR3 DNA: TGTGCCAGCAGTTTAGGCCCCAGCGGGAGCCCCTACGAGCAGTACTTC; CDR3 protein: CASSLGPSGSPYEQYF
CDR3 length: 18; V gene: TRBV7-9; clone size: NA; D gene: NA; J gene: TRBJ1-2; CDR3 DNA: TGTGCCAGCAGCTCGGATAGACCCACCGAAAGAGTTAACTATGGCTACACCTTC; CDR3 protein: CASSSDRPTERVNYGYTF
CDR3 length: 13; V gene: TRBV18; clone size: few; D gene: NA; J gene: TRBJ2-1; CDR3 DNA: TGTGCCAGCTCACGGGACCTCGACAATGAGCAGTTCTTC; CDR3 protein: CASSRDLDNEQFF
CDR3 length: 14; V gene: TRBV24-1; clone size: few; D gene: NA; J gene: TRBJ2-3; CDR3 DNA: TGTGCCACCAGTGATCGGACCCCCACAGATACGCAGTATTTT; CDR3 protein: CATSDRTPTDTQYF
CDR3 length: 14; V gene: TRBV7-3; clone size: few; D gene: TRBD1; J gene: TRBJ1-1; CDR3 DNA: TGTGCCAGCAGCCACACAGGGGGGGATACTGAAGCTTTCTTT; CDR3 protein: CASSHTGGDTEAFF
CDR3 length: 15; V gene: TRBV7-2; clone size: NA; D gene: NA; J gene: TRBJ2-1; CDR3 DNA: TGTGCCAGCAGTTACGGACTATTTACTGGAGGTGAGCAGTTCTTC; CDR3 protein: CASSYGLFTGGEQFF
CDR3 length: 15; V gene: TRBV27; clone size: few; D gene: NA; J gene: TRBJ1-2; CDR3 DNA: TGTGCCAGCAGTTTAATTCAGGGAGGGTTCGATGGCTACACCTTC; CDR3 protein: CASSLIQGGFDGYTF
CDR3 length: 14; V gene: TRBV7-2; clone size: NA; D gene: TRBD2; J gene: TRBJ2-1; CDR3 DNA: TGTGCCAGCAGGAATTGGGCGGGGGGCAATGAGCAGTTCTTC; CDR3 protein: CASRNWAGGNEQFF
CDR3 length: 17; V gene: TRBV10-2; clone size: NA; D gene: TRBD1; J gene: TRBJ1-2; CDR3 DNA: TGCGCCAGCAGCGCCAGGGGACAGGGGGCTTCTAACTATGGCTACACCTTC; CDR3 protein: CASSARGQGASNYGYTF
CDR3 length: 17; V gene: TRBV19; clone size: many; D gene: NA; J gene: TRBJ2-7; CDR3 DNA: TGTGCCAGTAGTATCTCCCAAAGTAGGGCGTTACCGGCCGAGCAGTACTTC; CDR3 protein: CASSISQSRALPAEQYF